This paragraph covers one T cell receptor (beta chain) sequence. Its specificity is unknown. PCR involved 60 Vbeta and 13 Jbeta primers. The repertoire was sequenced with immunoSEQ multiplex PCR; TCRdb's copy has only in-frame clones and lacks some. The sample has about 43,000 clones; about 84% are singletons. This sample was taken from a study of cytomegalovirus exposure and HLA in healthy donors. In the study overall: For the approximately 400 genotyped donors, approximately 83% fell within the Caucasian-associated ancestry cluster.

CDR3 size: 16 residues. The germline CDR1 and CDR2 sequences are MDHEN and SYDVKM. V lost 5 bases, J lost 0 bases, and 7 bases stayed unmatched. The study, taken as a whole, reports: The dataset shows that most TCR sequences were rare, while some public TCRs occurred in many donors. Researchers reported in a later analysis that a missense DCLRE1C variant was tied to TCR beta V- and J-gene trimming. The classifier, whose performance was assessed in both the original and validation cohorts, reportedly diagnosed cytomegalovirus status with high specificity and sensitivity.

The sequenced sample consisted of PBMCs. The J gene is TRBJ2-7, the V gene TRBV28, with 10 bases lining up with TRBD1. The receptor was derived from a man aged 45 to 65 in good health and CMV-seronegative. The CDR3 DNA follows: TGTGCCAGCAGTATGACAGGGGGCGAGAGCTCCTACGAGCAGTACTTC. It is translated as CASSMTGGESSYEQYF.